The source of this T cell receptor beta chain is a study of T cell repertoires in cytomegalovirus infection. At the level of the study: HLA-B-restricted CMV epitopes that are well studied were used alongside recently identified HLA-C-restricted ones.

From the reads, TCRdb called clonotypes with MiXCR, one entry per CDR3 protein. The sample lists about 890,000 distinct CDR3 sequences, approximately 30% occurring once. This clonotype was picked up a small number of times. Its antigen is still unknown. Trimming removed 5 bases from V and 4 bases from J, with 15 bases in between. CDR1 MGHRA and CDR2 YSYEKL come from the germline V gene. This CDR3 contains 15 residues. Study-level results: Cumulative frequency of public TCR beta families picked out carriers of CMV plus the relevant HLA. HLA-C-restricted CMV clonotypes gave the most frequent clonotype in two of eight donors.

The sample consisted of cultured CD8+ T cells from PBMCs, taken from culture after CMV antigen stimulation. The chain joins TRBV4-1 to TRBJ2-1; perhaps TRBD2 as D (6 bases). This TCR was recovered from a human donor in good health (CMV status not recorded). Some clones in this sample may be carry-over from other donors' samples. The CDR3 DNA sequence: TGCGCCAGCAGCGAGGGAGGCCTGAAGTACAATGAGCAGTTCTTC. This translates into CASSEGGLKYNEQFF.